These 14 T cell receptor beta chains came from one sample sequenced in a study of human T cells and chemical hapten exposure. TCRdb redid the calling of the RACE reads with MiXCR, one entry per CDR3 protein. The data hold 150,000 to 200,000 distinct CDR3 sequences, with more than 20% observed a single time. Time point: patch test 3, about 24 weeks after DPC sensitization. Treatment: therapeutic diphenylcyclopropenone sensitization with weekly scalp DPC. This specimen was whole blood, taken in connection with sensitization to the hapten diphenylcyclopropenone (DPC). These TCRs come from a woman aged 40 to 50 with alopecia areata. Some clones in this sample may be carry-over from other donors' samples.

The CDR3 is CASSPSRGPRTDTQYF. The CDR3 region has the DNA TGTGCCAGCAGCCCCTCACGTGGCCCTAGGACAGATACGCAGTATTTT. V gene TRBV7-2 combines with J gene TRBJ2-3; D unresolved. The CDR3 runs to 16 residues. With 5 bases removed from V and 3 bases from J, the gap between germline ends came to 18 bases. The germline CDR1 and CDR2 sequences are SGHTA and FQGNSA.

This rearrangement joins TRBV4-2 to TRBJ1-6; no clear D gene. The CDR3 spans 14 residues. Germline CDR1 and CDR2: LGHNA and YNFKEQ. Trimming took 1 base from V and 5 from J, leaving 6 bases between them. This CDR3 is CASSQGPDNSPLHF. The CDR3 bases are TGTGCCAGCAGCCAAGGGCCCGATAATTCACCCCTCCACTTT.

This clonotype was picked up a small number of times. V and J are TRBV10-3 and TRBJ1-2; D call uncertain. Germline CDR1 ENHRY, CDR2 SYGVKD. CDR3 length: 12 residues. Deletions cut 7 bases from V and 6 bases from J, with 12 bases between. The DNA of the CDR3 is TGTGCCATCACCGGGTCCGAGAATGGCTACACCTTC. This sequence encodes CAITGSENGYTF.

The gene calls are TRBV5-4 and TRBJ2-7; 7 bases match TRBD1. V shed 0 bases and J 6 bases; nucleotides not matched to a gene: 6. The germline V gene encodes CDR1 SGHNT and CDR2 YYREEE (reference sequence). This CDR3 is built from 14 residues. DNA of the CDR3: TGTGCCAGCAGCTTGGAACAGGGGAGCGGCGAGCAGTACTTC. Protein product: CASSLEQGSGEQYF.

The rearrangement links TRBV27 to TRBJ2-1, with 7 bases matching TRBD2. V was clipped by 4 bases and J by 2 bases; unmatched bases: 5. The CDR3 is 15 amino acids. The V gene's germline CDR1 is MNHEY and CDR2 SMNVEV (reference sequence). CDR3 amino acids: CASSSALAPYNEQFF. The CDR3 nucleotides are TGTGCCAGCAGTTCGGCACTAGCGCCCTACAATGAGCAGTTCTTC.

The chain links TRBV29-1 to TRBJ2-3; 9 nucleotides line up with TRBD1. The germline CDR1 and CDR2 sequences are SQVTM and ANQGSEA. V gave up 5 bases and J gave up 2 bases; unmatched junction bases: 5. The CDR3 has 14 amino acids. The CDR3 sequence: CSVSGTGITDTQYF. CDR3 DNA: TGCAGCGTTTCCGGGACAGGGATCACAGATACGCAGTATTTT.

The rearrangement links TRBV28 to TRBJ2-7; 8 bases are shared with TRBD1. This CDR3 contains 16 residues. Unmatched junction bases numbered 12, after V lost 4 bases and J lost 4 bases. In germline, CDR1 is MDHEN, CDR2 SYDVKM. CDR3 in amino acids: CASSSIRQGLAYEQYF. In DNA, the CDR3 is TGTGCCAGCAGTTCCATTCGACAGGGGCTCGCGTACGAGCAGTACTTC.

This clonotype was seen only a few times. V gene TRBV28 combines with J gene TRBJ2-3; D is perhaps TRBD2 (5 bases). Germline lookup yields CDR1 MDHEN and CDR2 SYDVKM. Trimming cost V 3 bases and J 2 bases, with 12 bases left between them. The CDR3 loop spans 15 amino acids. The CDR3 coding sequence is TGTGCCAGCAGTTTGGGGAGTGACTTCACAGATACGCAGTATTTT. Protein sequence: CASSLGSDFTDTQYF. The variable domain in full, completed from reference TRBV28 and TRBJ2-3, reads DVKVTQSSRYLVKRTGEKVFLECVQDMDHENMFWYRQDPGLGLRLIYFSYDVKMKEKGDIPEGYSVSREKKERFSLILESASTNQTSMYLCASSLGSDFTDTQYFGPGTRLTVL.

This clonotype was observed many times. The genes are TRBV6-5 and TRBJ2-7; TRBD2 might be the D (6 bases). The CDR3 is 13 amino acids. V lost 6 bases and J 2 bases, leaving 11 bases between the germline ends. The germline gives CDR1 MNHEY, CDR2 SVGAGI. CDR3 sequence (DNA): TGTGCCAGCAGAGGCGGGGTAGCCTACGAGCAGTACTTC. This translates into CASRGGVAYEQYF.

This clonotype occurred a few times. The chain couples TRBV25-1 to TRBJ2-1; D remains ambiguous. CDR1 MGHDK and CDR2 SYGVNS come from the germline V gene. Trimming pared 2 bases from V and 5 bases from J, leaving 13 bases between. The CDR3 is made up of 15 amino acids. The CDR3 bases are TGTGCCAGCAGTGAAGGAAGCCTACTAAACAATGAGCAGTTCTTC. This translates into CASSEGSLLNNEQFF.

This chain joins TRBV6-2 or TRBV6-3 and TRBJ1-1; 8 bases are shared with TRBD1. The germline V gene encodes CDR1 MNHEY and CDR2 SVGEGT. V dropped 9 bases and J dropped 0; count of bases not matched to a gene: 9. The CDR3 extends over 15 amino acids. Written as DNA, the CDR3 is TGTGCCAGTGACAGGGGCGAATTTATGAACACTGAAGCTTTCTTT. It yields the protein CASDRGEFMNTEAFF.

The chain combines TRBV4-1 with TRBJ2-3; 9 nucleotides match TRBD1. The CDR3 has 14 residues. Unmatched junction bases numbered 5, after V lost 5 bases and J lost 5 bases. Germline V gives CDR1 MGHRA, CDR2 YSYEKL. CDR3 sequence reads: CASSSRDREDTQYF. Here the CDR3 DNA reads TGCGCCAGCAGCTCCCGGGACAGGGAAGATACGCAGTATTTT.

This clonotype was picked up a small number of times. The chain has TRBV6-2 or TRBV6-3 and TRBJ2-7; no reliable D call. V dropped 6 bases and J dropped 3 bases, with 24 bases sitting between them. The CDR3 spans 17 residues. Germline lookup yields CDR1 MNHEY and CDR2 SVGEGT. The CDR3 spells CASSHPGPERVHYEQYF. The CDR3 coding sequence is TGTGCCAGCAGCCACCCCGGGCCGGAACGGGTTCACTACGAGCAGTACTTC.

The chain recombines TRBV4-1 with TRBJ2-1; a weak D match, TRBD2 (6 bases). The germline V and J ends were trimmed by 4 bases and 7 bases, with 17 bases remaining between them. The germline CDR1 and CDR2 sequences are MGHRA and YSYEKL. This CDR3 is 15 amino acids long. The CDR3 region has the DNA TGCGCCAGCAGCCTTCAGGGACTCGTCGGGAATGAGCAGTTCTTC. Residues: CASSLQGLVGNEQFF.